This T cell receptor beta chain appears in the sequencing data of a study of cytomegalovirus exposure and HLA in healthy donors. With regard to this clone: Antigen unknown.

Study-level results: The authors enumerated over 150 TCR beta chains as linked to cytomegalovirus.

The germline V gene has CDR1 MNHEY and CDR2 SMNVEV (reference sequence). The CDR3 is made up of 19 amino acids. Trimming removed 4 bases from V and 8 bases from J; junction bases left unmatched: 14. Sequencing was performed with immunoSEQ multiplex PCR; in TCRdb, only in-frame clones are kept and a portion is missing. Here the sample spans 150,000 or so clones, 80% to 90% being singletons. V and J are TRBV27 and TRBJ2-1; 16 bases fit TRBD2. The sequenced material came from PBMCs. This sequence was found in a woman aged 25 to 45 in good health and CMV-seropositive. The CDR3 region is CASSSPGLAGGRGFHEQFF. The CDR3 DNA follows: TGTGCCAGCAGTTCCCCGGGACTAGCGGGAGGGCGAGGATTCCATGAGCAGTTCTTC.